This T cell receptor beta chain was obtained from a study of neoadjuvant anti-PD-1 for oral cavity cancer. Study information: Patients without progression got a fourth dose around day 43.

The time point is: after neoadjuvant nivolumab, at surgical resection. These newly diagnosed stage II-IVA oral cavity squamous cell carcinoma patients had no prior systemic or radiation treatment. V lost 0 bases, J lost 4 bases, and 9 bases lay in between. CDR1 is MNHEY, CDR2 SMNVEV, per germline (reference sequence). The CDR3 sequence is 14 residues long. Sequencing used immunoSEQ multiplex PCR; TCRdb keeps in-frame clones, though not all of them. This sample yields under 15,000 clones, of which 65% to 75% are seen a single time; 2.5% to 3% belongs to the top ten. Sample: PBMCs, taken after nivolumab (anti-PD-1) treatment. The rearrangement uses TRBV27 and TRBJ1-2, with a weak D call TRBD1 (6 bases). The clonotype comes from a person between 40 and 85 years old with oral cavity squamous cell carcinoma. Written as DNA, the CDR3 is TGTGCCAGCAGTTTATCAATAGGGGGCTATGGCTACACCTTC. The encoded protein is CASSLSIGGYGYTF.